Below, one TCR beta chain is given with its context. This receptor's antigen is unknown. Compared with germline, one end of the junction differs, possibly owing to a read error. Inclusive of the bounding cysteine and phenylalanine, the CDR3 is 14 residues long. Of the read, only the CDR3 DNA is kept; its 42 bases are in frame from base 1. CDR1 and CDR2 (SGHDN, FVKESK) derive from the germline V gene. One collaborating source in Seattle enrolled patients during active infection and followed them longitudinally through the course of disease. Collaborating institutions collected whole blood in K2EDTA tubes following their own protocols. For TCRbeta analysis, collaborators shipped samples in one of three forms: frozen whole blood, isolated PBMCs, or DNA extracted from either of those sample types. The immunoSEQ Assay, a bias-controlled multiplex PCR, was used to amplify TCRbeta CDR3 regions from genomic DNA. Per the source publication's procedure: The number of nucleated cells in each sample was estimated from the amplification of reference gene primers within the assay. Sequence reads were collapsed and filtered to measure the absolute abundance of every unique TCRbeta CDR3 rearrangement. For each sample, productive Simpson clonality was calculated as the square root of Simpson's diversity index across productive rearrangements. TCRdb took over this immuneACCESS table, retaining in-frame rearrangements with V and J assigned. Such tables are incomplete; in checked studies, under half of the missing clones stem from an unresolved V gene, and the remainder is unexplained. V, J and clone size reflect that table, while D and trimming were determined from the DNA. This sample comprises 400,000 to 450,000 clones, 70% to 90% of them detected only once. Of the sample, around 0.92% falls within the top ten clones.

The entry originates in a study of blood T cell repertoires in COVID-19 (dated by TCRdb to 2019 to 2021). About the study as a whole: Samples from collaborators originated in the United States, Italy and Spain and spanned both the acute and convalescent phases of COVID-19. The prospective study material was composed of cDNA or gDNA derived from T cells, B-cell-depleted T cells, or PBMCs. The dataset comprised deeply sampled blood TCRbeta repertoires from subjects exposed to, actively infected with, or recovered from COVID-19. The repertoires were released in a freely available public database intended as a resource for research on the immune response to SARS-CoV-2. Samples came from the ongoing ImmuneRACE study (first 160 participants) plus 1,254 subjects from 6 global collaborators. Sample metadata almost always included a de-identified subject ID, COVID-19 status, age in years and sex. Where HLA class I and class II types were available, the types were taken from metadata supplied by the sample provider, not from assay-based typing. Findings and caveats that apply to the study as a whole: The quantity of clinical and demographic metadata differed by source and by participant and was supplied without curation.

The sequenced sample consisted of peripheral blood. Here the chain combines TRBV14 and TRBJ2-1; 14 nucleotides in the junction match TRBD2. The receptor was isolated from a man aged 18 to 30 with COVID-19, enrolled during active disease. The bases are TGTGCCAGCAGCCAAGGACTAGCGGGAGGGGTCCGAATCTTC. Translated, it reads CASSQGLAGGVRIF.